This T cell receptor (beta chain) was recorded in a study of T-cell reconstitution after alpha-beta-depleted transplantation in children listed by TCRdb under 2016. With regard to the full study: T-cell immune reconstitution after TCRalphabeta/CD19-depleted allogeneic hematopoietic cell transplantation in children was quantitatively tracked in the study by means of TCR repertoire profiling.

This clonotype came up many times. Its antigen is not yet known. Base qualities were left out, and no much larger clone turns up one base away. What the study reported, not specific to this receptor: In some patients, the high TCRbeta diversity seen at day 60 was put down to recipient T cells and intrathymic progenitors that had survived conditioning. Apparently early alphabetaT-cell count recovery about two months after transplant reportedly relied on only several hundred rapidly expanded clones derived from non-depleted graft cells. Over the following months the frequencies of hyperexpanded clones went down, and after one year T-cell counts and TCRbeta diversity were mostly credited to newly produced T cells.

Trimming takes 5 bases off V and 8 bases off J; junction bases not matched to a gene: 6. The CDR3 starts with the cysteine, ends with the phenylalanine, and has 14 residues. The kept DNA is CDR3 alone, 42 bases in frame from the first base. Per the publication, the treatment or condition label means: allogeneic hematopoietic cell transplantation with graft depleted of TCRalphabeta T cells and CD19 B cells. TCRalphabeta/CD19-depleted allogeneic hematopoietic cell grafts were given to the transplant recipients, all of whom were children. The receptor library was made with PCR. The sequencer was an Illumina HiSeq 2500. TCR library preparation used molecular barcoding, with unique molecular identifiers applied to normalize quantification of the TCRbeta repertoire. The raw public reads went through TCRdb reprocessing: fastp at Q25, MiXCR clone calling, in-frame beta chains kept. Rows are combined by CDR3 protein, so each entry shows the most common genes and DNA. This sample gives 440,000 or so distinct CDR3 sequences in total; 43% of them show up just once. The ten largest clonotypes hold 27% of the sample.

The sequence came from a girl aged 2-10 years with aplastic anemia, due to receive a stem cell transplant. The chain is encoded by TRBV12-3 or TRBV12-4 joined to TRBJ1-4; 9 of the junction bases match TRBD1. The material was PBMCs, obtained before TCRalphabeta/CD19-depleted stem cell transplant. The DNA reads TGTGCCAGCAGTAAGGGACAGGGAGGCGAAAAACTGTTTTTT. It encodes CASSKGQGGEKLFF.